The clone carrying this T cell receptor beta chain was detected many times. The data derive from a study of T cells of healthy individuals. From the 5' RACE reads, TCRdb called clonotypes with MiXCR, one entry per CDR3 protein. The sample holds tens of thousands of distinct CDR3 sequences, around 15% seen once. The germline gives CDR1 LGHNA, CDR2 YNFKEQ. The CDR3 runs 15 residues. Losses at the gene ends were 0 bases for V and 3 bases for J; bases not matched to a gene: 5. The TCR originated in a human donor in good health. V is TRBV4-2 and J is TRBJ2-7; the match to TRBD1 covers 7 bases. CDR3 residues: CASSQDRDSLYEQYF. The CDR3 nucleotides are TGTGCCAGCAGCCAAGACCGGGACAGCCTCTACGAGCAGTACTTC.